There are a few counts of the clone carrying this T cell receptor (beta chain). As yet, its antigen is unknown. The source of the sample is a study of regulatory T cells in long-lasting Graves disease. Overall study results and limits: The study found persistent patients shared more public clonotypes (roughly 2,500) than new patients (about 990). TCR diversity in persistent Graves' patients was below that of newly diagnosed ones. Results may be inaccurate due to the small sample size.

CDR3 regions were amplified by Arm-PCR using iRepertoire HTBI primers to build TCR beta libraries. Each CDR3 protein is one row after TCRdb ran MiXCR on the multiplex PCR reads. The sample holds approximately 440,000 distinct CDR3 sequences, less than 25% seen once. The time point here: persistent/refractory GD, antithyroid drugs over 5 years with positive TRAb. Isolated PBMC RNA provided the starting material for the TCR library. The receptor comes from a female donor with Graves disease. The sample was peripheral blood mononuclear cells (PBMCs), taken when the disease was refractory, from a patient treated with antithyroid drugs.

CDR3 bases: TGCAGTGCTAGAACGCACACTGAAGCTTTCTTT. Residues: CSARTHTEAFF. The chain joins TRBV20-1 to TRBJ1-1; D remains ambiguous. Germline V gives CDR1 DFQATT, CDR2 SNEGSKA (reference sequence). This CDR3 spans 11 amino acids. The V gene lost 2 bases and the J gene lost 3 bases, with 4 bases spanning the gap.